This T cell receptor beta chain was retrieved from a study of T cells in Graves' hyperthyroidism and ophthalmopathy. General study points: Most thyroid clonotypes expanded above 0.001 were also detected in blood.

Clinicians diagnosed patients from clinical symptoms, serum thyroxine and TRAb, thyroid ultrasound and orbital computed tomography. This CDR3 contains 15 residues. Per the germline V gene, CDR1 is SGHRS and CDR2 is YFSETQ. V lost 0 bases to trimming and J lost 2 bases, with 11 bases between them. RNA transcripts gave rise to amplified TCR beta CDR3 regions. The HTBI primer set drove a first-round RT-PCR of the TCR CDR3. TCRdb used MiXCR to reprocess the multiplex PCR reads, holding one entry per CDR3 protein. The sample carries around 580,000 distinct CDR3 sequences, approximately 15% recorded once. This clonotype showed up just a few times. The antigen is undetermined.

The chain carries TRBV5-1 and TRBJ1-1; D perhaps matches TRBD1 (5 bases). The material sequenced was blood. The sequence came from a woman between 18 and 29 years old with Graves' hyperthyroidism. The CDR3 loop reads CASSLGREANTEAFF. Written as DNA, the CDR3 is TGCGCCAGCAGCTTGGGCAGGGAAGCTAACACTGAAGCTTTCTTT.